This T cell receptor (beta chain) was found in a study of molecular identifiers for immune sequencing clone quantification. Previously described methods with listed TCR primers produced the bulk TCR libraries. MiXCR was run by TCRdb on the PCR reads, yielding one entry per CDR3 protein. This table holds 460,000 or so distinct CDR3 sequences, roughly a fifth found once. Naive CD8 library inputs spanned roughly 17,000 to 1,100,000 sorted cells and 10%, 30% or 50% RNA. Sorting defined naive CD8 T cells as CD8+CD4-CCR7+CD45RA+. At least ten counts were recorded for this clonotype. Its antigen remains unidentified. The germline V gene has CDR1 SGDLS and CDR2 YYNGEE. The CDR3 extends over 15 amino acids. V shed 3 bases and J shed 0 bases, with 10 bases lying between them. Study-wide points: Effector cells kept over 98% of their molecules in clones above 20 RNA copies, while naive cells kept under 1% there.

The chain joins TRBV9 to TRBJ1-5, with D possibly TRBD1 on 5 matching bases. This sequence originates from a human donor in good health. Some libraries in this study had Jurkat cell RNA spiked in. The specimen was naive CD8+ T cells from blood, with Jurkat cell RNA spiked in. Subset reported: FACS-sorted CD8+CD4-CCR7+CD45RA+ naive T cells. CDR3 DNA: TGTGCCAGCAGCGAGACAGAGTATAGCAATCAGCCCCAGCATTTT. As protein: CASSETEYSNQPQHF.